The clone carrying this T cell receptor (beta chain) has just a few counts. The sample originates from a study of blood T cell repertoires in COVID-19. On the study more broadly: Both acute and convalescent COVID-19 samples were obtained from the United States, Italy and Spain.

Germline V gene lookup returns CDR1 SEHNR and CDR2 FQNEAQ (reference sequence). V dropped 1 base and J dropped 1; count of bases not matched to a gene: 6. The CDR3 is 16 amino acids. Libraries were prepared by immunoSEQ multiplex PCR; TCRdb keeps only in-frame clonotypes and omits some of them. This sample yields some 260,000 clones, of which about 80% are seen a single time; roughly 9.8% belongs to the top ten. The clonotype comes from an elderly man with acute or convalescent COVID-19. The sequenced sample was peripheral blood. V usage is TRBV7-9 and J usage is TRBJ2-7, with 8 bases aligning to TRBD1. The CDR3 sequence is CASSLGWTGRSYEQYF. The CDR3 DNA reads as TGTGCCAGCAGCTTAGGTTGGACAGGGAGGTCCTACGAGCAGTACTTC.